This T cell receptor beta chain was sequenced during a study of T-cell memory formation after mild COVID-19 (dated by TCRdb to the early 2020s). Background for the entire study: TCR sequence clusters from the two donors were found to be largely donor specific. T-cell clones expanding and contracting after mild COVID-19 in two donors were tracked by longitudinal TCRalpha and TCRbeta repertoire sequencing. The cohort comprised two young, previously healthy adult volunteers, one female and one male. The full study reports these points: The second-wave clones that peaked on day 37 were not confirmed to be SARS-CoV-2 specific. From day 15 to 85, contracting clones showed balanced CD4/CD8 phenotypes, whereas a second wave of clones that expanded from day 15 to 37 leaned towards CD4+. Contracting CD4+ clones were found mainly in CM and EM memory subsets, while CD8+ clones were enriched in EMRA. The study included only a couple of mild cases, and larger cohorts that include severe cases with pre-infection samples were judged to be necessary. Some responding clones were detected in pre-infection memory, suggesting pre-existing cross-reactive memory T cells joined the SARS-CoV-2 response.

As encoded in the germline V gene, CDR1 is MNHNS while CDR2 is SASEGT. The CDR3, from cysteine to phenylalanine, totals 15 residues. Only CDR3 DNA remains: 45 bases, in frame from the first base. The junction carries 19 bases between V and J, which are trimmed by 6 bases and 7 bases respectively. This clonotype occurred a few times. This clone's antigen is unknown. No much larger clone is present one base from it, and per-base qualities are unavailable. TCRdb records Illumina NovaSeq 6000 as the sequencer. Using 5'RACE with constant-segment primers, TCRalpha and TCRbeta cDNA libraries were constructed, with sample barcodes and unique molecular identifiers added in the process. Trizol reagent was used to extract RNA from every sample. Library amplification was performed in two PCR steps, and a second sample barcode and Illumina TruSeq adapters were introduced in the second step. The libraries were sequenced on an Illumina NovaSeq using 2 x 150 bp paired-end reads. Under the source paper's analysis protocol: Demultiplexing of reads and collapsing into UMI-guided consensus sequences were performed with migec v1.2.7. Using mixcr v2.1.11, UMI consensuses were aligned to TRA and TRB V and J templates and then assembled into clonotypes. A clonotype was counted as expanded or contracted only when both edgeR and NoisET called the clonotype significant, with the noise models trained on biological replicates. For edgeR calls, the cutoffs were a false discovery rate-adjusted p below 0.01 and a log2 fold-change threshold of 1. PCA with hierarchical clustering of max-normalized trajectories of the 1000 most abundant clonotypes was used as exploratory dynamics analysis. The CD4 or CD8 phenotype of responding clones was assigned using the separately sequenced CD4+ and CD8+ repertoires. The raw public reads went through TCRdb reprocessing: fastp at Q25, MiXCR clone calling, in-frame beta chains kept. Each CDR3 protein gets just one entry, which takes the most common genes and DNA from the rows behind it. The V and J calls were not made by the authors but by TCRdb's processing. Present in this sample are 200,000 to 250,000 distinct CDR3 sequences, 8.5% to 9.5% of which were seen just once. The ten biggest clones cover roughly a fifth of the sample.

PBMCs were isolated by Ficoll-Paque density gradient centrifugation. The sample was PBMCs or a T cell subset sorted from them (not recorded which). The receptor comes from a man aged 18 to 35 who had mild COVID-19 (a few samples of this study predate the infection). The sample titles of this study are shuffled in the database, so cell type and time point are left out; the donor was told from shared clones. This chain joins TRBV6-1 to TRBJ2-1, with no confidently assigned D gene. The nucleotide sequence is given as TGTGCCAGCAGGGAGCAGCTGGCTACCGGGAATGAGCAGTTCTTC. The resulting protein is CASREQLATGNEQFF.